This entry lists 11 T cell receptor beta chains sequenced from one sample in a study of shared clonotypes between healthy human individuals. Naive CD8 isolation took CD45RO-negative cells positively selected for CCR7 and excluded terminally differentiated effector memory CD45RA+ cells. Only in-frame clones appear in the TCRdb table, and some are missing; sequencing was by immunoSEQ multiplex PCR. The data contain about 2,200,000 clones, just over 90% of them seen just once; the ten biggest clones take up 1.5% to 2%. The source material was naive CD8+ T cells from PBMCs. These receptor sequences come from a man younger than 35 in good health. Some clones in this sample may be carry-over from other donors' samples.

The genes are TRBV28 and TRBJ1-2; D remains unclear. Between the trimmed V and J ends, which lost 6 bases and 4 bases, there was a span of 15 bases. CDR3 length: 14 residues. Germline V CDR1 and CDR2: MDHEN, SYDVKM. CDR3 region: CASRQRSEIYGYTF. The CDR3 coding sequence is TGTGCCAGCAGACAACGGTCTGAGATCTATGGCTACACCTTC.

The V and J genes are TRBV7-8 and TRBJ2-7, with D perhaps TRBD1 (5 bases). CDR1 and CDR2 (germline): SGHVS, FQNEAQ. V was shortened by 1 base and J by 0 bases, with 10 bases between the two germline ends. The length of the CDR3 is 15 residues. CDR3 protein: CASSLVAGISYEQYF. CDR3 nucleotide sequence: TGTGCCAGCAGCTTAGTGGCAGGGATCTCCTACGAGCAGTACTTC. Full variable domain (outside the CDR3, taken from reference TRBV7-8 and TRBJ2-7): GAGVSQSPRYKVAKRGQDVALRCDPISGHVSLFWYQQALGQGPEFLTYFQNEAQLDKSGLPSDRFFAERPEGSVSTLKIQRTQQEDSAVYLCASSLVAGISYEQYFGPGTRLTVT.

The rearrangement uses TRBV28 and TRBJ1-2; weak D call: TRBD1 (5 bases). The CDR3 has 15 residues. V lost 3 bases and J lost 8, with 19 bases in between. Germline V lookup: CDR1 MDHEN, CDR2 SYDVKM. The CDR3 here is CASSFNSVDTEGYTF. DNA of the CDR3: TGTGCCAGCAGTTTCAATTCGGTGGACACGGAGGGCTACACCTTC.

This sequence joins TRBV7-2 and TRBJ2-7; 10 bases are a match to TRBD2. CDR3 size: 15 residues. Unmatched junction bases numbered 6, after V lost 5 bases and J lost 2 bases. The germline CDR1 and CDR2 sequences are SGHTA and FQGNSA. The CDR3 DNA follows: TGTGCCAGCAGCCCGAGCGGGAGGGCCGCCTACGAGCAGTACTTC. The encoded protein is CASSPSGRAAYEQYF.

This clone occurred once. The chain joins TRBV28 to TRBJ2-7; D remains ambiguous. This CDR3 contains 14 residues. With 5 bases removed from V and 5 bases from J, the gap between germline ends came to 16 bases. Germline values: CDR1 MDHEN, CDR2 SYDVKM. In nucleotides, the CDR3 is TGTGCCAGCAGTCTTACGTTGACCCCCCACGAGCAGTACTTC. Amino acids: CASSLTLTPHEQYF.

This clone was seen just once. The chain joins TRBV19 to TRBJ2-2; D assignment may be TRBD1 or TRBD2 (5 bases each). Trimming shortened V by 1 base and J by 6 bases, and 6 bases separated the two germline ends. Germline V gives CDR1 LNHDA, CDR2 SQIVND (reference sequence). This CDR3 has 13 amino acids. The CDR3 DNA is TGTGCCAGTAGTATAGTGGGGGCCGGGGAGCTGTTTTTT. Its protein product is CASSIVGAGELFF.

In its sample, this clone was seen once. In the same sample, other DNA sequences code for this CDR3. The genes are TRBV9 and TRBJ2-7; possibly TRBD2 for D (5 bases). The germline V and J ends were trimmed by 0 bases and 6 bases, with 10 bases remaining between them. The germline gives CDR1 SGDLS, CDR2 YYNGEE. The CDR3 is made up of 13 amino acids. For the CDR3, the DNA is TGTGCCAGCAGCGTAGGGTCGGGGTCCGAGCAGTACTTC. It translates to CASSVGSGSEQYF. The whole variable domain, filled in from reference TRBV9 and TRBJ2-7, reads DSGVTQTPKHLITATGQRVTLRCSPRSGDLSVYWYQQSLDQGLQFLIQYYNGEERAKGNILERFSAQQFPDLHSELNLSSLELGDSALYFCASSVGSGSEQYFGPGTRLTVT.

This clone came up a few times. This CDR3 is also generated by other DNA sequences in the sample. This chain connects TRBV27 to TRBJ2-7, with 7 bases fitting TRBD2. V was pared by 4 bases and J by 3 bases, with 3 bases of the junction left unmatched. The germline V gene encodes CDR1 MNHEY and CDR2 SMNVEV (reference sequence). This CDR3 has 13 residues. CDR3 sequence (DNA): TGTGCCAGCAGTTCGGGACTACACTACGAGCAGTACTTC. Translation: CASSSGLHYEQYF.

This chain links TRBV11-2 with TRBJ2-1, with D perhaps TRBD2 (6 bases). The V end was cut by 5 bases, the J end by 6 bases, with 17 bases between. The CDR3 runs to 15 residues. The germline gives CDR1 SGHAT, CDR2 FQNNGV. CDR3 region: CASSEARGSGNEQFF. The CDR3 nucleotides read TGTGCCAGCAGCGAGGCTCGGGGTAGCGGCAATGAGCAGTTCTTC.

The chain combines TRBV19 with TRBJ1-2; TRBD1 is a possible D gene (6 bases). The CDR3 loop spans 15 amino acids. The V and J ends lost 3 bases and 4 bases respectively, with 15 bases between them. CDR1 and CDR2 (germline): LNHDA, SQIVND (reference sequence). The CDR3 sequence: CASSMDEDRVYGYTF. DNA for the CDR3: TGTGCCAGTAGTATGGATGAGGACAGAGTCTATGGCTACACCTTC.

The chain is built from TRBV28 and TRBJ2-1; D is possibly TRBD2 (6 bases). This CDR3 region has 15 residues. The V and J ends lost 5 bases and 9 bases respectively, with 20 bases between them. Germline values: CDR1 MDHEN, CDR2 SYDVKM. CDR3: CASSVRWIGRAEQFF. CDR3 in DNA: TGTGCCAGCAGTGTGAGATGGATCGGGAGAGCTGAGCAGTTCTTC.